This T cell receptor (beta chain) originates from a study of blood T cell repertoires in COVID-19. Using immunoSEQ multiplex PCR, the repertoire was profiled, and TCRdb retains in-frame clones only, with some absent. This table holds about 240,000 clones, roughly four fifths found once. Trimming took 6 bases from V and 5 from J, leaving 13 bases between them. Germline V gene data show CDR1 as MNHEY and CDR2 as SVGAGI. The CDR3 contains 14 residues. Material: peripheral blood. The clonotype originates from a woman older than 75 with acute or convalescent COVID-19. The V gene is TRBV6-5, the J gene TRBJ2-2; tentative D call: TRBD1 (6 bases). The CDR3 loop reads CASRFRGPTGELFF. CDR3 coding DNA: TGTGCCAGCAGGTTCAGGGGTCCGACCGGGGAGCTGTTTTTT.